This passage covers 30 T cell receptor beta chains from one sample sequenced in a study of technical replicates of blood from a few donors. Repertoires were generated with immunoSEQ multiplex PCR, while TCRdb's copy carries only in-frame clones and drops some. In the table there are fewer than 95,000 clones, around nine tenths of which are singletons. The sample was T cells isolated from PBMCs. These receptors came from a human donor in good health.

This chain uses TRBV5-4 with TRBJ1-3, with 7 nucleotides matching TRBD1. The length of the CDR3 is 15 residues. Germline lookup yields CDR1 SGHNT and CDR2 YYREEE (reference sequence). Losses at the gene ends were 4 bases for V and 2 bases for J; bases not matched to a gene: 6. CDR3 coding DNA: TGTGCCAGCAGCATCGATCAGGGGGCTGGAAACACCATATATTTT. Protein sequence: CASSIDQGAGNTIYF.

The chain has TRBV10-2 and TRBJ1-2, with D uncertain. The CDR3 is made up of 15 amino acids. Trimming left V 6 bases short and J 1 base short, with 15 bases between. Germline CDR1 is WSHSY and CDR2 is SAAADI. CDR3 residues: CASRGARYLNYGYTF. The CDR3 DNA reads TGCGCCAGCAGGGGAGCTAGATATCTTAACTATGGCTACACCTTC.

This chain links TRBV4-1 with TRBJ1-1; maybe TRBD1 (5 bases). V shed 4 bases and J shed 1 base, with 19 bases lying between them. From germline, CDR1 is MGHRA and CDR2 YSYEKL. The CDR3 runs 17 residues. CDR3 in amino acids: CASSRTEGLRRNTEAFF. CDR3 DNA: TGCGCCAGCAGCCGAACCGAGGGACTCCGGAGGAACACTGAAGCTTTCTTT.

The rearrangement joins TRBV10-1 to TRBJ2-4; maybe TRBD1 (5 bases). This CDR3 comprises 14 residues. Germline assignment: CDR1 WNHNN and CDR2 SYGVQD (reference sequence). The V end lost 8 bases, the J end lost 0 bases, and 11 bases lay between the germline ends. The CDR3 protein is CASSRVLAKNIQYF. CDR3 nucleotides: TGCGCCAGCTCCAGGGTACTAGCCAAAAACATTCAGTACTTC.

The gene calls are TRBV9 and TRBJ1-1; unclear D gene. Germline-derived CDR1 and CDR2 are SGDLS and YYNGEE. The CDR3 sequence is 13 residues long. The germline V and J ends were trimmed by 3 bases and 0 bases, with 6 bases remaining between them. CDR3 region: CASSAYLNTEAFF. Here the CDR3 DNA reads TGTGCCAGCAGCGCGTATCTGAACACTGAAGCTTTCTTT.

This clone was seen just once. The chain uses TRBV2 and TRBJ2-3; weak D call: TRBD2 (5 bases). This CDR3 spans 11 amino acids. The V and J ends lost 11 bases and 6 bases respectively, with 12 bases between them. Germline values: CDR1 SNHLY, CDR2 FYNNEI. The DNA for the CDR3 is TGTGCCGAAACGAGCGGCGATACGCAGTATTTT. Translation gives CAETSGDTQYF.

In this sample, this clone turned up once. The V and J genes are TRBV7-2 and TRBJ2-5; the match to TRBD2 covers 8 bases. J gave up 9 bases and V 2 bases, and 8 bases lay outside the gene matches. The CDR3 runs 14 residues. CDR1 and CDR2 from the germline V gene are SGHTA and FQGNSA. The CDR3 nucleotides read TGTGCCAGCAGCTTACCGGGGGGGCCGTATCCCCAGTACTTC. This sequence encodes CASSLPGGPYPQYF.

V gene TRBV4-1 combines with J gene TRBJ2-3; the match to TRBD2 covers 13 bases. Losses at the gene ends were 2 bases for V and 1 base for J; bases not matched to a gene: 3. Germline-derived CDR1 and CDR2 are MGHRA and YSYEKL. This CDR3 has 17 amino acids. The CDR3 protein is CASSQQGLAGGTDTQYF. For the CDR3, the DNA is TGCGCCAGCAGCCAACAAGGACTAGCGGGAGGCACAGATACGCAGTATTTT.

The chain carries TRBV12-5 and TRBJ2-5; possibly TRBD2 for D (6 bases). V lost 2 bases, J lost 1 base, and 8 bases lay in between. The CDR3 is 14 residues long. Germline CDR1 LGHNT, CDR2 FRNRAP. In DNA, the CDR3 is TGTGCTAGTGGTTTGATCGGGGGCCAAGAGACCCAGTACTTC. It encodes CASGLIGGQETQYF.

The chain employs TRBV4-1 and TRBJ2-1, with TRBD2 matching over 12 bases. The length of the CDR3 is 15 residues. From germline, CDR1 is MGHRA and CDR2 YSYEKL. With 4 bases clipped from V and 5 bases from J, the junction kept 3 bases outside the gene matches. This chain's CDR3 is CASSPGLAGNNEQFF. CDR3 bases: TGCGCCAGCAGCCCCGGACTAGCGGGAAACAATGAGCAGTTCTTC.

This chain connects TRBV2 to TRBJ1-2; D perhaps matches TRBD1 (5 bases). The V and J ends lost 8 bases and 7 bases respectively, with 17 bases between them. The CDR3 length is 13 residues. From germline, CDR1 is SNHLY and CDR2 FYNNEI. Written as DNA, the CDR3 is TGTGCCAGCGAGAAACAGGATCTCTCTGGCTACACCTTC. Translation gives CASEKQDLSGYTF.

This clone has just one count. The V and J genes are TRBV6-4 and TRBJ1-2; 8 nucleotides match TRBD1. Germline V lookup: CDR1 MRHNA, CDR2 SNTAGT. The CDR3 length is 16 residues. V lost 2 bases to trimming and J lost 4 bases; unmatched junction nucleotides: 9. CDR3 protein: CASSDPPPQGAYGYTF. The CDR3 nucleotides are TGTGCCAGCAGTGACCCGCCGCCTCAGGGGGCCTATGGCTACACCTTC.

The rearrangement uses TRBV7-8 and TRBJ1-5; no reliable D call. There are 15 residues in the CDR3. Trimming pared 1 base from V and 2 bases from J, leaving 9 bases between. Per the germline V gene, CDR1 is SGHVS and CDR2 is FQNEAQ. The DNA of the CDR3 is TGTGCCAGCAGCTTAGGCTTCTCGGGCAATCAGCCCCAGCATTTT. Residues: CASSLGFSGNQPQHF.

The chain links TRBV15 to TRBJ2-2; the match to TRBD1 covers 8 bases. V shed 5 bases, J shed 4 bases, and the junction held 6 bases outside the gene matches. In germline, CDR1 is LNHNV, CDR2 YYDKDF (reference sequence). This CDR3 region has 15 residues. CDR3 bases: TGTGCCACCAGCGGCTGGGACAGGTCCACCGGGGAGCTGTTTTTT. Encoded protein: CATSGWDRSTGELFF.

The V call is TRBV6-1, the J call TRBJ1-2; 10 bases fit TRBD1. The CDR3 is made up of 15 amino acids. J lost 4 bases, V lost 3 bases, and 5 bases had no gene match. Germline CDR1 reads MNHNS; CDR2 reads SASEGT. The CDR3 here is CASSEVTGGIYGYTF. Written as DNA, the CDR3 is TGTGCCAGCAGTGAGGTGACAGGGGGCATCTATGGCTACACCTTC.

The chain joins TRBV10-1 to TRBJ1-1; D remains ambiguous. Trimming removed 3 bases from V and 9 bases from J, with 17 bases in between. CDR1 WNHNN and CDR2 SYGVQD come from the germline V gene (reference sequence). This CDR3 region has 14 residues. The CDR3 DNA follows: TGCGCCAGCAGTGAATCTGAGGGATCAAGGCAAGCTTTCTTT. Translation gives CASSESEGSRQAFF.

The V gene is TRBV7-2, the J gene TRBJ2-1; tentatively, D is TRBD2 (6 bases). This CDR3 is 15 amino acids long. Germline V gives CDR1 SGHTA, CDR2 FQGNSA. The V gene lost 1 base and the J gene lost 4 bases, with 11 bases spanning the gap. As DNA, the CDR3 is TGTGCCAGCAGCTTAGTAGGTAGCGGATACAATGAGCAGTTCTTC. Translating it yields CASSLVGSGYNEQFF. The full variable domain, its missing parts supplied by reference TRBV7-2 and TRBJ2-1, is GAGVSQSPSNKVTEKGKDVELRCDPISGHTALYWYRQSLGQGLEFLIYFQGNSAPDKSGLPSDRFSAERTGGSVSTLTIQRTQQEDSAVYLCASSLVGSGYNEQFFGPGTRLTVL.

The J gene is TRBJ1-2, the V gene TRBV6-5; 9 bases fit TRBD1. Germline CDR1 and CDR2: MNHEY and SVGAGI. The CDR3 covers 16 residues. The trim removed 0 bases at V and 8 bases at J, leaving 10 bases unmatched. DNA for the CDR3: TGTGCCAGCAGTTACTCGATGGGGGACAGGGCTAACGGCTACACCTTC. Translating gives CASSYSMGDRANGYTF.

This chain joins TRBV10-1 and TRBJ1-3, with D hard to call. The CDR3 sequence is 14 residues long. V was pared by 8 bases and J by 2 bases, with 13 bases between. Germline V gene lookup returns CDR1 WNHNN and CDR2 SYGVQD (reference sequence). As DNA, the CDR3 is TGCGCCAGCTCGGACGGACTACCTGGAAACACCATATATTTT. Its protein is CASSDGLPGNTIYF.

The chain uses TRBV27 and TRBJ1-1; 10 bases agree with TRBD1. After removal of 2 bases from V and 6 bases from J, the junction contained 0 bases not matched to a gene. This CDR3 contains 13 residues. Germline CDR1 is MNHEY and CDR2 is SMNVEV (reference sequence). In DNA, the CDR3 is TGTGCCAGCAGTTTAGGACAGGGGGCTGAAGCTTTCTTT. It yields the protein CASSLGQGAEAFF.

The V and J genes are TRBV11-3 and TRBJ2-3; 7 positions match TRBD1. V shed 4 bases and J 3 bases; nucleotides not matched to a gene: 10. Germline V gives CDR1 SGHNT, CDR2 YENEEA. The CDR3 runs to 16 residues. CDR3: CASSSRTGPVTDTQYF. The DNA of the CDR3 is TGTGCCAGCAGCTCTCGGACAGGACCTGTGACAGATACGCAGTATTTT.

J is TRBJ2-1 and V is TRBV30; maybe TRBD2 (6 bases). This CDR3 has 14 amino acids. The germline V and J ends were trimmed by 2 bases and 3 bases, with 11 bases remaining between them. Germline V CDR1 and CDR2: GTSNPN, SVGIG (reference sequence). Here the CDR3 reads CAWSTVGGYNEQFF. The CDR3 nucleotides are TGTGCCTGGAGTACCGTCGGGGGCTACAATGAGCAGTTCTTC.

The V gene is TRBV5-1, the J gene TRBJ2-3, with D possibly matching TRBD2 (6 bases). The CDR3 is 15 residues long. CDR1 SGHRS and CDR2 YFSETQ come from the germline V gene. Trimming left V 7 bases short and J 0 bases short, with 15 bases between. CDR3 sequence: CASVLASRSTDTQYF. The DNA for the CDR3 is TGCGCCAGCGTCCTAGCGTCAAGAAGCACAGATACGCAGTATTTT.

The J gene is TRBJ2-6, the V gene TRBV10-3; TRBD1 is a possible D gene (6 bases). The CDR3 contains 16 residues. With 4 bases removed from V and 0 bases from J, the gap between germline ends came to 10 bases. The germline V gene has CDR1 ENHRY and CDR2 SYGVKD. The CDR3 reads CAISGPQGSGANVLTF. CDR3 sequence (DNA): TGTGCCATCAGTGGCCCACAGGGCTCTGGGGCCAACGTCCTGACTTTC.

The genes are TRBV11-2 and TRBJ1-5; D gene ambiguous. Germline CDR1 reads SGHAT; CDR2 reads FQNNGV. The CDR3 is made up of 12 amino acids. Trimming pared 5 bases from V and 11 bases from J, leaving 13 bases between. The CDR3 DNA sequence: TGTGCCAGCAGCCTACGAGGCGTGACCCAGCATTTT. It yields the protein CASSLRGVTQHF.

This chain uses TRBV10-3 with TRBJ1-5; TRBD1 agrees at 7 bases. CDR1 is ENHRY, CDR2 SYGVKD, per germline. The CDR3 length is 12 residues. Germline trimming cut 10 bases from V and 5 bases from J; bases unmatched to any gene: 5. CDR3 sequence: CATQGVDQPQHF. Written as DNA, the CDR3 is TGTGCCACCCAGGGGGTCGATCAGCCCCAGCATTTT.

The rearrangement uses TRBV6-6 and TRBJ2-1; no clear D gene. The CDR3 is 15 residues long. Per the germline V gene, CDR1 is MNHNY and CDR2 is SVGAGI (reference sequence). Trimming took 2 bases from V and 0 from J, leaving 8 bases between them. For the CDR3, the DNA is TGTGCCAGCAGTTACCTCTCCCGCTCCTACAATGAGCAGTTCTTC. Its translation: CASSYLSRSYNEQFF.

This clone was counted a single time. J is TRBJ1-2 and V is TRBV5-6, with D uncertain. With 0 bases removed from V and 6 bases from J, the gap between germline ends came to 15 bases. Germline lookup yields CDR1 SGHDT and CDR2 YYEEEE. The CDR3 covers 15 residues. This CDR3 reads CASSLEGGGLNGYTF. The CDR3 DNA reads TGTGCCAGCAGCTTGGAAGGAGGAGGGTTGAATGGCTACACCTTC.

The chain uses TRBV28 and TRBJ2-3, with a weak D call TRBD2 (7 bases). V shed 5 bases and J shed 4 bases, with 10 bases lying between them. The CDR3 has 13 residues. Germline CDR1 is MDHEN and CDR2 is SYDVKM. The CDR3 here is CASSGGASDTQYF. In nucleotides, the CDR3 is TGTGCCAGCAGTGGGGGGGCGTCAGATACGCAGTATTTT.

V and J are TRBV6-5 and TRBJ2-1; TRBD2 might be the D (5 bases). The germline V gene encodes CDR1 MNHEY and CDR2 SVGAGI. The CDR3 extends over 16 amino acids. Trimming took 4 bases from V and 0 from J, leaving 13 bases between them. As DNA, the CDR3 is TGTGCCAGCAGTTTAGCGTTACTAAGCTCCTACAATGAGCAGTTCTTC. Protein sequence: CASSLALLSSYNEQFF.